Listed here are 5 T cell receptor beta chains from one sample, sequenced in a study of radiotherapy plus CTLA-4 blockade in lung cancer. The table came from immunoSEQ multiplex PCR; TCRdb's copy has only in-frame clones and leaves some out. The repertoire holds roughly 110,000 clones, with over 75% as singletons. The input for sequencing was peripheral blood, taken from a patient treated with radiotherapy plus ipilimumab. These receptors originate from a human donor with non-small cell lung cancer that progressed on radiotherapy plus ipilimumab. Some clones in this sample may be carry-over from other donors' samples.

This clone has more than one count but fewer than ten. The CDR3 DNA sequence: TGTGCCAGTAGAAGAGCCTCGACTCCCACCTCGAACACTGAAGCTTTCTTT. It encodes CASRRASTPTSNTEAFF. This chain connects TRBV19 to TRBJ1-1; D call uncertain. V dropped 6 bases and J dropped 1 base, with 21 bases sitting between them. This CDR3 is built from 17 residues. Germline V gene data show CDR1 as LNHDA and CDR2 as SQIVND (reference sequence). The complete variable domain, with remaining parts taken from reference TRBV19 and TRBJ1-1, reads DGGITQSPKYLFRKEGQNVTLSCEQNLNHDAMYWYRQDPGQGLRLIYYSQIVNDFQKGDIAEGYSVSREKKESFPLTVTSAQKNPTAFYLCASRRASTPTSNTEAFFGQGTRLTVV.

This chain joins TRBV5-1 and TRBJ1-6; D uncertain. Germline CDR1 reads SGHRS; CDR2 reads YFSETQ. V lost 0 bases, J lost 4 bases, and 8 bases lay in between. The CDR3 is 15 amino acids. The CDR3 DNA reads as TGCGCCAGCAGCTTGGAGGCAGCATATAATTCACCCCTCCACTTT. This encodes CASSLEAAYNSPLHF.

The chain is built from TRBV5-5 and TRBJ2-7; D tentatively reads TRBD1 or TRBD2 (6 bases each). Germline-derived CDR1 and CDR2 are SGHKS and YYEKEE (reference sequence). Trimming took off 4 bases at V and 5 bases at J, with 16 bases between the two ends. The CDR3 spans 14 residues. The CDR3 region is CASSPGAFSDEQYF. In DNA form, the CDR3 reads TGTGCCAGCAGCCCGGGGGCTTTTTCGGACGAGCAGTACTTC. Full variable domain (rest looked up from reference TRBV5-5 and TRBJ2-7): DAGVTQSPTHLIKTRGQQVTLRCSPISGHKSVSWYQQVLGQGPQFIFQYYEKEERGRGNFPDRFSARQFPNYSSELNVNALLLGDSALYLCASSPGAFSDEQYFGPGTRLTVT.

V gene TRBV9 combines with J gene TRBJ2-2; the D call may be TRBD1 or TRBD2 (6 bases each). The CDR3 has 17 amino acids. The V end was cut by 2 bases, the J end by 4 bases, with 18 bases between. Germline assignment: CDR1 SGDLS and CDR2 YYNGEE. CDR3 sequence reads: CASSVERGVRGTGELFF. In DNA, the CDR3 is TGTGCCAGCAGCGTCGAAAGGGGGGTACGGGGCACCGGGGAGCTGTTTTTT.

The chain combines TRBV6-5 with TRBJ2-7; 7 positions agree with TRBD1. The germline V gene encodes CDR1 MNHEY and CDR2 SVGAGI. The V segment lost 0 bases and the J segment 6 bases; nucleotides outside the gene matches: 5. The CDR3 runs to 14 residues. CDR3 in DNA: TGTGCCAGCAGTTACTCGGGGAACAGGGGCGAGCAGTACTTC. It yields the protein CASSYSGNRGEQYF.